Here is one T cell receptor (beta chain) with its context. Its target is not known. The V end lost 8 bases, the J end lost 6 bases, and 14 bases lay between the germline ends. The CDR3 consists of 13 residues. The germline V gene encodes CDR1 MNHEY and CDR2 SMNVEV (reference sequence). This entry is derived from a study of cytomegalovirus exposure and HLA in healthy donors. Study observations and caveats: Some TCR beta chains (about 170 of them) were listed as cytomegalovirus-associated. Both high specificity and high sensitivity reportedly marked the classifier's diagnosis of cytomegalovirus status.

Method: immunoSEQ multiplex PCR; TCRdb's copy keeps in-frame clones and lacks some. Of 300,000 to 400,000 clones detected, around 90% appear once; the ten largest clones hold 0.9% to 1%. The clonotype originates from a man aged 25 to 45 in good health and CMV-seronegative. The V and J genes are TRBV27 and TRBJ2-1, with a tentative D call TRBD2 (7 bases). Sequenced input: PBMCs. The CDR3 DNA sequence: TGTGCCAGCGGAGGGGGGGTGGGCAATGAGCAGTTCTTC. Translating gives CASGGGVGNEQFF.